Presented here are 27 T cell receptor beta chains from one specimen sequenced in a study of T cell changes during pregnancy in multiple sclerosis. Here immunoSEQ multiplex PCR was the method, and the copy in TCRdb shows in-frame clones only, minus some. Altogether about 39,000 clones are present, approximately 90% being singletons, with the ten largest covering around 0.47%. The sample was CD4+ T cells from peripheral blood mononuclear cells, taken in the first trimester of pregnancy. The receptors were sampled from a female donor in good health, enrolled as a control in a pregnancy study.

This clone was counted only a few times. The J gene is TRBJ1-1, the V gene TRBV7-9; perhaps TRBD1 as D (5 bases). The CDR3 is 14 residues long. V was clipped by 8 bases and J by 2 bases, with 15 bases between them. Germline assignment: CDR1 SEHNR and CDR2 FQNEAQ (reference sequence). The CDR3 DNA follows: TGTGCCAGCGGGGCGGCATCCGTAAACACTGAAGCTTTCTTT. This sequence encodes CASGAASVNTEAFF.

The chain couples TRBV6-5 to TRBJ2-5; D may be TRBD2 (6 bases). Trimming removed 6 bases at V and 0 bases at J, with 11 bases between. The CDR3 loop spans 14 amino acids. Per the germline V gene, CDR1 is MNHEY and CDR2 is SVGAGI. CDR3 loop: CASSRGEYQETQYF. CDR3 sequence (DNA): TGTGCCAGCAGCCGCGGGGAGTACCAAGAGACCCAGTACTTC.

This CDR3 is CASRSGGGNQPQHF. The DNA of the CDR3 is TGTGCCAGCAGGAGTGGGGGGGGCAATCAGCCCCAGCATTTT. J is TRBJ1-5 and V is TRBV6-5; D may be TRBD1 (5 bases). The CDR3 length is 14 residues. Trimming cost V 6 bases and J 2 bases, with 11 bases left between them. The germline gives CDR1 MNHEY, CDR2 SVGAGI.

This chain joins TRBV4-3 and TRBJ2-2; 8 bases match TRBD2. The CDR3 totals 14 residues. J was trimmed by 6 bases and V by 4 bases; bases with no gene match: 4. Germline V gene sequence: CDR1 LGHNA, CDR2 YSLEER. CDR3 in DNA: TGCGCCAGCAGCCCGGGGGGGCTACCCGGGGAGCTGTTTTTT. As protein: CASSPGGLPGELFF.

The rearrangement joins TRBV6-5 to TRBJ1-5; 9 bases fit TRBD1. Germline lookup yields CDR1 MNHEY and CDR2 SVGAGI. V was pared by 6 bases and J by 9 bases, with 3 bases of the junction left unmatched. CDR3 length equals 12 residues. The CDR3 loop is CASRPGQGPQHF. The CDR3 DNA reads TGTGCCAGCAGACCGGGACAGGGGCCCCAGCATTTT.

V gene TRBV27 combines with J gene TRBJ2-7; 11 bases match TRBD2. CDR3 length: 16 amino acids. The V gene's germline CDR1 is MNHEY and CDR2 SMNVEV (reference sequence). V gave up 6 bases and J gave up 4 bases; unmatched junction bases: 11. The CDR3 region has the DNA TGTGCCAGCAGCTTAGACCCACTAGCGGGGGTGTACGAGCAGTACTTC. It specifies CASSLDPLAGVYEQYF.

With regard to this clone: Other DNA sequences from this sample encode an identical CDR3 as well. The rearrangement links TRBV19 to TRBJ2-7; TRBD1 agrees at 7 bases. This CDR3 has 14 residues. Trimming cost V 5 bases and J 0 bases; bases outside gene matches: 4. CDR1 and CDR2 (germline): LNHDA, SQIVND (reference sequence). CDR3 bases: TGTGCCAGTAGTCTCCGGGACAGCTCCTACGAGCAGTACTTC. Its protein product is CASSLRDSSYEQYF.

The rearrangement links TRBV7-2 to TRBJ2-5; TRBD2 aligns across 7 bases. After removal of 4 bases from V and 4 bases from J, the junction contained 12 bases not matched to a gene. The CDR3 totals 16 residues. Per germline, CDR1 SGHTA and CDR2 FQGNSA. For the CDR3, the DNA is TGTGCCAGCAGCTGGTTTGGGACGGGGGGTTCAGAGACCCAGTACTTC. As protein: CASSWFGTGGSETQYF.

This chain links TRBV14 with TRBJ1-2, with TRBD1 matching over 7 bases. This CDR3 comprises 16 residues. Germline assignment: CDR1 SGHDN and CDR2 FVKESK. The V segment lost 2 bases and the J segment 6 bases; nucleotides outside the gene matches: 12. The CDR3 is CASSQQRRGLPDGYTF. CDR3 in DNA: TGTGCCAGCAGCCAACAAAGGAGGGGGCTCCCTGATGGCTACACCTTC.

The J gene is TRBJ1-4, the V gene TRBV2, with TRBD1 identical over 8 bases. CDR1 is SNHLY, CDR2 FYNNEI, per germline. Trimming at V came to 6 bases and at J to 6 bases, leaving 3 bases not matched to a gene. The CDR3 contains 13 residues. CDR3 sequence reads: CASRDRDDEKLFF. The CDR3 DNA follows: TGTGCCAGCAGGGACAGGGATGATGAAAAACTGTTTTTT. Filled out from reference TRBV2 and TRBJ1-4, the complete variable domain reads EPEVTQTPSHQVTQMGQEVILRCVPISNHLYFYWYRQILGQKVEFLVSFYNNEISEKSEIFDDQFSVERPDGSNFTLKIRSTKLEDSAMYFCASRDRDDEKLFFGSGTQLSVL.

V and J are TRBV5-1 and TRBJ2-3; no clear D gene. Germline CDR1 and CDR2: SGHRS and YFSETQ. The CDR3 runs to 11 residues. V lost 4 bases to trimming and J lost 2 bases, with 2 bases between them. The CDR3 loop reads CASSLTDTQYF. The CDR3 region has the DNA TGCGCCAGCAGCCTCACAGATACGCAGTATTTT.

This clone was seen only once. This chain's CDR3 is CASSLGLSSYNEQFF. Written as DNA, the CDR3 is TGTGCCAGCAGCTTAGGACTGAGCTCCTACAATGAGCAGTTCTTC. The gene calls are TRBV7-8 and TRBJ2-1; no firm D call. CDR1 SGHVS and CDR2 FQNEAQ come from the germline V gene. V was clipped by 1 base and J by 0 bases, with 7 bases between them. This CDR3 has 15 residues.

The chain combines TRBV4-3 with TRBJ2-2, with D perhaps matching TRBD2 (6 bases). The V end was cut by 0 bases, the J end by 4 bases, with 15 bases between. The length of the CDR3 is 17 residues. The germline V gene encodes CDR1 LGHNA and CDR2 YSLEER. The CDR3 sequence is CASSQEIHGGGTGELFF. The CDR3 DNA reads as TGCGCCAGCAGCCAAGAGATTCACGGGGGTGGCACCGGGGAGCTGTTTTTT.

This chain connects TRBV5-1 to TRBJ2-5; 8 bases match TRBD1. V lost 3 bases and J lost 5; bases outside the gene matches: 3. Germline CDR1 is SGHRS and CDR2 is YFSETQ. The CDR3 has 13 residues. The CDR3 sequence is CASSWTGRETQYF. The CDR3 bases are TGCGCCAGCAGCTGGACAGGGAGGGAGACCCAGTACTTC.

This chain uses TRBV7-8 with TRBJ2-1, with D maybe TRBD2 (5 bases). The CDR3 has 16 residues. V lost 1 base and J lost 6, with 16 bases in between. From germline, CDR1 is SGHVS and CDR2 FQNEAQ. The CDR3 reads CASSLGPGFPFNEQFF. The CDR3 region has the DNA TGTGCCAGCAGCTTAGGCCCGGGATTCCCCTTCAATGAGCAGTTCTTC.

This clone has a handful of counts. This chain connects TRBV25-1 to TRBJ1-3; 7 nucleotides agree with TRBD1. V was clipped by 5 bases and J by 3 bases; unmatched bases: 4. The CDR3 is 14 residues long. Germline lookup yields CDR1 MGHDK and CDR2 SYGVNS. This CDR3 reads CASSPTGSGNTIYF. Written as DNA, the CDR3 is TGTGCCAGCAGTCCGACAGGGAGTGGAAACACCATATATTTT.

This rearrangement joins TRBV7-3 to TRBJ1-2; 8 bases map to TRBD1. V dropped 7 bases and J dropped 4; count of bases not matched to a gene: 8. The germline V gene encodes CDR1 SGHTA and CDR2 FQGTGA. The CDR3 runs 14 residues. The DNA for the CDR3 is TGTGCCAGCAAGCCCACAGGGGGGTCCTATGGCTACACCTTC. This gives the protein CASKPTGGSYGYTF.

The chain employs TRBV4-3 and TRBJ2-3; D may be TRBD2 (6 bases). There are 14 residues in the CDR3. V lost 0 bases to trimming and J lost 5 bases, with 9 bases between them. Germline lookup yields CDR1 LGHNA and CDR2 YSLEER. Written as DNA, the CDR3 is TGCGCCAGCAGCCAAGATACTAGCCGAGATACGCAGTATTTT. Encoded protein: CASSQDTSRDTQYF.

This chain links TRBV4-1 with TRBJ1-2; 9 nucleotides match TRBD1. Trimming took 7 bases from V and 4 from J; bases not matched to a gene: 10. Germline V gene sequence: CDR1 MGHRA, CDR2 YSYEKL. The CDR3 is 15 amino acids. CDR3 DNA sequence: TGCGCCAGCACCTTCCGGGACAGGGAACCCTATGGCTACACCTTC. Its protein is CASTFRDREPYGYTF.

The chain joins TRBV27 to TRBJ2-7; a possible D gene is TRBD1 (5 bases). Germline CDR1 MNHEY, CDR2 SMNVEV (reference sequence). The CDR3 extends over 14 amino acids. The V end lost 2 bases, the J end lost 5 bases, and 13 bases lay between the germline ends. The CDR3 sequence: CASSLRQGNHEQYF. CDR3 nucleotides: TGTGCCAGCAGTTTAAGGCAGGGAAACCACGAGCAGTACTTC.

The chain recombines TRBV4-1 with TRBJ2-1; a weak D match, TRBD1 (6 bases). Germline CDR1 reads MGHRA; CDR2 reads YSYEKL. This CDR3 has 13 amino acids. V was clipped by 5 bases and J by 2 bases, with 7 bases between them. CDR3 sequence: CASSRGTYNEQFF. The CDR3 DNA is TGCGCCAGCAGCAGGGGGACCTACAATGAGCAGTTCTTC.

The CDR3 coding sequence is TGTGCCAGCACCAAAAAGTGGGGGGACTCTGGAAACACCATATATTTT. Translation gives CASTKKWGDSGNTIYF. The chain links TRBV7-2 to TRBJ1-3; tentatively, D is TRBD1 (5 bases). The CDR3 contains 16 residues. Deletions cut 7 bases from V and 0 bases from J, with 16 bases between. Germline loops: CDR1 SGHTA, CDR2 FQGNSA.

This clone showed up just a few times. The chain combines TRBV18 with TRBJ1-6; D unresolved. The germline V gene has CDR1 KGHSH and CDR2 LQKENI. The CDR3 sequence is 14 residues long. V gave up 4 bases and J gave up 9 bases, with 13 bases separating them. The CDR3 nucleotides are TGTGCCAGCTCACTTTCCGGGGAACGTTCACCCCTCCACTTT. Its translation is CASSLSGERSPLHF.

The sample holds one count of this clone. The V call is TRBV11-3, the J call TRBJ2-2, with 8 positions matching TRBD1. With 10 bases clipped from V and 1 base from J, the junction kept 2 bases outside the gene matches. The length of the CDR3 is 13 residues. Germline V gene data show CDR1 as SGHNT and CDR2 as YENEEA. CDR3 bases: TGTGCCACCGGACAGGGGAACACCGGGGAGCTGTTTTTT. Its protein is CATGQGNTGELFF.

The chain uses TRBV6-6 and TRBJ1-3; D ambiguous. Germline CDR1 and CDR2: MNHNY and SVGAGI (reference sequence). The V gene lost 4 bases and the J gene lost 0 bases, with 7 bases spanning the gap. The CDR3 contains 14 residues. The CDR3 here is CASSFAGSGNTIYF. The CDR3, as DNA: TGTGCCAGCAGTTTTGCAGGCTCTGGAAACACCATATATTTT.

The chain combines TRBV9 with TRBJ2-3; D call uncertain. Germline V gene lookup returns CDR1 SGDLS and CDR2 YYNGEE. V dropped 2 bases and J dropped 0 bases, with 10 bases sitting between them. The CDR3 has 15 amino acids. Here the CDR3 DNA reads TGTGCCAGCAGCGTTCTCTCACTTAGCACAGATACGCAGTATTTT. Translating it yields CASSVLSLSTDTQYF.

V usage is TRBV7-3 and J usage is TRBJ2-3; 13 nucleotides line up with TRBD2. CDR3 length equals 15 residues. Germline V gene lookup returns CDR1 SGHTA and CDR2 FQGTGA. The J segment lost 3 bases and the V segment lost 5 bases, leaving 2 bases of the junction unmatched. The CDR3 spells CASSATSGGTDTQYF. The CDR3 DNA follows: TGTGCCAGCAGCGCGACTAGCGGGGGGACAGATACGCAGTATTTT.